A single sample gave rise to the 27 T cell receptor beta chains below, sequenced in a study of CD8 T cells in ankylosing spondylitis. TCRdb processed the 5' RACE reads anew with MiXCR; each CDR3 protein has one entry. The table lists around 340,000 distinct CDR3 sequences, more than 20% of them singletons. Sequenced input: blood, either unsorted or a sorted T cell fraction (not recorded which). These receptors were collected from a male donor with ankylosing spondylitis or in good health (not recorded which).

This clonotype was found a few times. The rearrangement links TRBV15 to TRBJ2-5; 7 bases are a match to TRBD2. The trim removed 4 bases at V and 1 base at J, leaving 3 bases unmatched. The CDR3 loop spans 14 amino acids. Germline V gene sequence: CDR1 LNHNV, CDR2 YYDKDF (reference sequence). The CDR3 region is CATSTTSAQETQYF. CDR3 nucleotides: TGTGCCACCAGCACCACTAGCGCCCAAGAGACCCAGTACTTC.

This clonotype was picked up a small number of times. V is TRBV7-9 and J is TRBJ1-1; 7 nucleotides line up with TRBD1. V lost 4 bases to trimming and J lost 6 bases; unmatched junction nucleotides: 8. This CDR3 has 14 amino acids. Looked up from germline, CDR1 is SEHNR and CDR2 is FQNEAQ (reference sequence). CDR3 DNA: TGTGCCAGCAGCTCCCGACAGGGTAACCCTGAAGCTTTCTTT. Its translation: CASSSRQGNPEAFF. Full variable domain (remainder filled in from reference TRBV7-9 and TRBJ1-1): DTGVSQNPRHKITKRGQNVTFRCDPISEHNRLYWYRQTLGQGPEFLTYFQNEAQLEKSRLLSDRFSAERPKGSFSTLEIQRTEQGDSAMYLCASSSRQGNPEAFFGQGTRLTVV.

The chain is built from TRBV20-1 and TRBJ1-2, with a weak D call TRBD1 (5 bases). Looked up from germline, CDR1 is DFQATT and CDR2 is SNEGSKA (reference sequence). V dropped 5 bases and J dropped 6 bases, with 19 bases sitting between them. The CDR3 totals 14 residues. CDR3: CSARLGTETHGYTF. CDR3 nucleotides: TGCAGTGCTCGATTGGGGACGGAAACCCATGGCTACACCTTC.

The V and J genes are TRBV11-2 and TRBJ2-3, with D tentatively TRBD1 (5 bases). This CDR3 is 13 amino acids long. From germline, CDR1 is SGHAT and CDR2 FQNNGV. The V end was cut by 2 bases, the J end by 3 bases, with 6 bases between. For the CDR3, the DNA is TGTGCCAGCAGCTTACGACAGACAGATACGCAGTATTTT. It specifies CASSLRQTDTQYF.

The chain couples TRBV29-1 to TRBJ2-1, with D possibly matching TRBD2 (6 bases). V gave up 2 bases and J gave up 7 bases, with 12 bases separating them. Germline V lookup: CDR1 SQVTM, CDR2 ANQGSEA. This CDR3 comprises 13 residues. In DNA form, the CDR3 reads TGCAGCGTTGAAAAAGTTGGGGGGAATGAGCAGTTCTTC. Its translation: CSVEKVGGNEQFF.

This clonotype was counted a few times. The genes are TRBV28 and TRBJ2-2, with D possibly matching TRBD2 (5 bases). With 6 bases removed from V and 1 base from J, the gap between germline ends came to 12 bases. Germline V CDR1 and CDR2: MDHEN, SYDVKM. CDR3 size: 15 residues. CDR3 sequence (DNA): TGTGCCAGCAGCCGCGACCGGGAGAACACCGGGGAGCTGTTTTTT. It encodes CASSRDRENTGELFF.

The CDR3 region is CASSLVGPDREQYF. The DNA for the CDR3 is TGTGCCAGCAGTTTAGTAGGGCCGGACAGGGAGCAGTACTTC. V usage is TRBV27 and J usage is TRBJ2-7; TRBD1 aligns across 7 bases. Per the germline V gene, CDR1 is MNHEY and CDR2 is SMNVEV (reference sequence). The CDR3 covers 14 residues. Losses at the gene ends were 2 bases for V and 7 bases for J; bases not matched to a gene: 8.

The rearrangement joins TRBV4-1 to TRBJ2-3; 8 bases are a match to TRBD2. In germline, CDR1 is MGHRA, CDR2 YSYEKL. The CDR3 extends over 14 amino acids. The V gene end was trimmed by 2 bases and the J gene end by 6 bases; junction bases not matched to a gene: 4. The DNA of the CDR3 is TGCGCCAGCAGCCAAAACGGGGGGGTCGATACGCAGTATTTT. Translated: CASSQNGGVDTQYF.

The chain couples TRBV29-1 to TRBJ2-5; 8 nucleotides agree with TRBD1. Germline V gene lookup returns CDR1 SQVTM and CDR2 ANQGSEA. The V gene end was trimmed by 4 bases and the J gene end by 5 bases; junction bases not matched to a gene: 12. This CDR3 comprises 15 residues. This CDR3 reads CSVGGIAGGWETQYF. DNA of the CDR3: TGCAGCGTTGGGGGGATAGCAGGGGGCTGGGAGACCCAGTACTTC.

This clonotype was detected only a few times. V usage is TRBV20-1 and J usage is TRBJ2-7; D gene uncertain. CDR1 and CDR2 (germline): DFQATT, SNEGSKA (reference sequence). Trimming stripped 3 bases from V and 5 bases from J, with 17 bases between. The CDR3 has 14 residues. CDR3 sequence: CSARDGLGSHEQYF. CDR3 coding DNA: TGCAGTGCTAGGGACGGCCTAGGGTCCCACGAGCAGTACTTC.

This clonotype was recorded only once. The V gene is TRBV15, the J gene TRBJ2-1, with D perhaps TRBD2 (7 bases). The length of the CDR3 is 18 residues. The V gene's germline CDR1 is LNHNV and CDR2 YYDKDF (reference sequence). V was clipped by 4 bases and J by 5 bases, with 24 bases between them. The DNA of the CDR3 is TGTGCCACCAGCACCGAGAGGGAGTTTGGGGGGGCCCACAATGAGCAGTTCTTC. Translation: CATSTEREFGGAHNEQFF. Combining the CDR3 with reference TRBV15 and TRBJ2-1 gives the whole variable domain DAMVIQNPRYQVTQFGKPVTLSCSQTLNHNVMYWYQQKSSQAPKLLFHYYDKDFNNEADTPDNFQSRRPNTSFCFLDIRSPGLGDTAMYLCATSTEREFGGAHNEQFFGPGTRLTVL.

This clonotype appeared a few times. As DNA, the CDR3 is TGTGCCAGCAGTCCCCCGCCAGGGGAGGGTACGATTGGGTGGATTCAGTACTTC. Translation: CASSPPPGEGTIGWIQYF. V gene TRBV12-3 or TRBV12-4 combines with J gene TRBJ2-4, with D tentatively TRBD2 (7 bases). Trimming took off 5 bases at V and 10 bases at J, with 30 bases between the two ends. The CDR3 consists of 18 residues.

This chain joins TRBV29-1 and TRBJ2-3; TRBD1 might be the D (6 bases). Germline V gives CDR1 SQVTM, CDR2 ANQGSEA. Deletions cut 7 bases from V and 3 bases from J, with 14 bases between. The CDR3 loop spans 13 amino acids. The CDR3 DNA reads TGCAGCGAGCGTGAGGGGGTTACAGATACGCAGTATTTT. It specifies CSEREGVTDTQYF.

The rearrangement links TRBV27 to TRBJ2-1, with 9 positions matching TRBD2. V was pared by 5 bases and J by 5 bases, with 13 bases of the junction left unmatched. The germline CDR1 and CDR2 sequences are MNHEY and SMNVEV (reference sequence). The CDR3 has 17 amino acids. CDR3 coding DNA: TGTGCCAGCAGTCCCCTCCCGGGGCTAGCGGGAAACAATGAGCAGTTCTTC. As protein: CASSPLPGLAGNNEQFF.

The V gene is TRBV20-1, the J gene TRBJ2-7; D remains unclear. Germline values: CDR1 DFQATT, CDR2 SNEGSKA (reference sequence). V was pared by 2 bases and J by 3 bases, with 8 bases between. The CDR3 is 12 residues long. CDR3 sequence: CSARNTNYEQYF. The CDR3 bases are TGCAGTGCTAGAAACACCAACTACGAGCAGTACTTC.

The chain combines TRBV3-1 with TRBJ1-2, with a weak D call TRBD1 (5 bases). The CDR3 has 13 residues. The ends were cut back, 3 bases at V and 5 bases at J, with 10 bases in the middle. Germline V gene sequence: CDR1 LGHDT, CDR2 YNNKEL (reference sequence). The DNA for the CDR3 is TGTGCCAGCAGCCACGGGACCGAGTATGGCTACACCTTC. It yields the protein CASSHGTEYGYTF.

V is TRBV6-5 and J is TRBJ2-5; TRBD1 aligns across 8 bases. CDR1 and CDR2 (germline): MNHEY, SVGAGI. The J segment lost 9 bases and the V segment lost 0 bases, leaving 6 bases of the junction unmatched. The CDR3 contains 14 residues. CDR3 sequence (DNA): TGTGCCAGCAGTTACTCAAGGACAGGGAATGCCCAGTACTTC. It is translated as CASSYSRTGNAQYF.

This rearrangement joins TRBV7-6 to TRBJ2-7; 8 bases fit TRBD1. The V gene's germline CDR1 is SGHVS and CDR2 FNYEAQ. V lost 5 bases, J lost 5 bases, and 8 bases stayed unmatched. This CDR3 has 14 amino acids. DNA for the CDR3: TGTGCCAGCAGCGGCCGGGACAGGATCCACGAGCAGTACTTC. As protein: CASSGRDRIHEQYF.

The chain employs TRBV7-8 and TRBJ2-5, with D tentatively TRBD1 or TRBD2 (5 bases each). Germline V gene sequence: CDR1 SGHVS, CDR2 FQNEAQ. Trimming cost V 7 bases and J 3 bases, with 12 bases left between them. This CDR3 has 13 residues. CDR3 residues: CASTVQGEETQYF. DNA for the CDR3: TGTGCCAGCACCGTGCAGGGAGAAGAGACCCAGTACTTC.

This chain connects TRBV7-9 to TRBJ2-2; the match to TRBD2 covers 8 bases. Germline values: CDR1 SEHNR, CDR2 FQNEAQ (reference sequence). This CDR3 contains 16 residues. V shed 4 bases, J shed 0 bases, and the junction held 4 bases outside the gene matches. CDR3 DNA: TGTGCCAGCAGCTCCCGCGGGGGGACGAACACCGGGGAGCTGTTTTTT. Its protein product is CASSSRGGTNTGELFF.

This chain connects TRBV29-1 to TRBJ2-7; perhaps TRBD2 as D (5 bases). Germline values: CDR1 SQVTM, CDR2 ANQGSEA. The CDR3 length is 11 residues. Trimming took off 4 bases at V and 7 bases at J, with 11 bases between the two ends. Written as DNA, the CDR3 is TGCAGCGTTGGAGAGGGCATTGAGCAGTACTTC. Protein: CSVGEGIEQYF.

In its sample, this clonotype was seen a few times. V usage is TRBV6-1 and J usage is TRBJ2-6; possibly TRBD1 for D (5 bases). V dropped 8 bases and J dropped 3 bases, with 17 bases sitting between them. The CDR3 spans 16 residues. Germline CDR1 is MNHNS and CDR2 is SASEGT. The DNA for the CDR3 is TGTGCCAGCTTGACAGTACACCACGTTGGGGCCAACGTCCTGACTTTC. It specifies CASLTVHHVGANVLTF.

Only a few counts were recorded for this clonotype. Here the CDR3 DNA reads TGCGCCAGCAGCTTCGATTCAGGGAACTACGAGCAGTACTTC. Amino acids: CASSFDSGNYEQYF. J is TRBJ2-7 and V is TRBV5-1; D might be TRBD1 (5 bases). Trimming cost V 2 bases and J 3 bases, with 12 bases left between them. Germline values: CDR1 SGHRS, CDR2 YFSETQ. The CDR3 sequence is 14 residues long.

This clonotype has a handful of counts. The V call is TRBV15, the J call TRBJ2-2; 7 positions agree with TRBD2. V lost 1 base to trimming and J lost 5 bases; unmatched junction nucleotides: 7. The CDR3 sequence is 16 residues long. CDR1 and CDR2 (germline): LNHNV, YYDKDF (reference sequence). CDR3 coding DNA: TGTGCCACCAGCAGAGCCGGTCAGGGAGGGACCGGGGAGCTGTTTTTT. As protein: CATSRAGQGGTGELFF.

The sample holds a few counts of this clonotype. The chain uses TRBV12-3 or TRBV12-4 and TRBJ2-1; TRBD2 matches 9 bases. The CDR3 contains 16 residues. V gave up 1 base and J gave up 7 bases; unmatched junction bases: 8. The CDR3 DNA follows: TGTGCCAGCAGTTTAGGCGGGGGGGCTTTGGGAAATGAGCAGTTCTTC. Protein product: CASSLGGGALGNEQFF.

The chain combines TRBV30 with TRBJ2-2, with D hard to call. In germline, CDR1 is GTSNPN, CDR2 SVGIG (reference sequence). V was shortened by 2 bases and J by 8 bases, with 9 bases between the two germline ends. This CDR3 has 12 amino acids. CDR3 region: CAWSPLAGELFF. In nucleotides, the CDR3 is TGTGCCTGGAGTCCGCTGGCTGGGGAGCTGTTTTTT.

There are a few counts of this clonotype. The rearrangement links TRBV25-1 to TRBJ2-1; D might be TRBD1 or TRBD2, each matching 5 bases. CDR3 length equals 14 residues. The V gene's germline CDR1 is MGHDK and CDR2 SYGVNS. The V end lost 0 bases, the J end lost 8 bases, and 11 bases lay between the germline ends. Here the CDR3 reads CASSEYEGFHEQFF. The CDR3 DNA reads TGTGCCAGCAGTGAATATGAGGGGTTCCATGAGCAGTTCTTC.